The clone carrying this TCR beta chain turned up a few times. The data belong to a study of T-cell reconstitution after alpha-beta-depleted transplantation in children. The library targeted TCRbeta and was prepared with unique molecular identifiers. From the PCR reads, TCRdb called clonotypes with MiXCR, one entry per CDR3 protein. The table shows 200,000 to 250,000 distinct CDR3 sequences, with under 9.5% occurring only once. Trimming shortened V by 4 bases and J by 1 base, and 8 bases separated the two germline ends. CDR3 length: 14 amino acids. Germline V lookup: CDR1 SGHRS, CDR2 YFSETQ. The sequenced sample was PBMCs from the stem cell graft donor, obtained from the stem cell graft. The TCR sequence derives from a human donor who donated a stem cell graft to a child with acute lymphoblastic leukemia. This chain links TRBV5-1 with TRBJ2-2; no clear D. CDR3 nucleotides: TGCGCCAGCAGCCGACTCGTGAACACCGGGGAGCTGTTTTTT. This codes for CASSRLVNTGELFF.